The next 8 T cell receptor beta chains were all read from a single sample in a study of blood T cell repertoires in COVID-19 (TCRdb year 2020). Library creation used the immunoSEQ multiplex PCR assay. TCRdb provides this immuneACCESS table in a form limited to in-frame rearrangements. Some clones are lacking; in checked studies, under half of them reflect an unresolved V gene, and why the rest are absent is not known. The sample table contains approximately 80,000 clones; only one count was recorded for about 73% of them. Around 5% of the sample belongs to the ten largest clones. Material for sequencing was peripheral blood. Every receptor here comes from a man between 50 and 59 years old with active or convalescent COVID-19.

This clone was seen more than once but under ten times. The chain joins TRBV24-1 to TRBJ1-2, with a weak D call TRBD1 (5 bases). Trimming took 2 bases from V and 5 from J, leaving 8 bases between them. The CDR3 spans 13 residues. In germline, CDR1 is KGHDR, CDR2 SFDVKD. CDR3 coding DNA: TGTGCCACCAGTGATTACCAGGGTTATGGCTACACCTTC. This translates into CATSDYQGYGYTF.

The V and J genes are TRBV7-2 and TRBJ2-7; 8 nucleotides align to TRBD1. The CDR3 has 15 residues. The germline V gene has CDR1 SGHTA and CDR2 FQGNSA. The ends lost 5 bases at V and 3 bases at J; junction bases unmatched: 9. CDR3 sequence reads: CASSKSGTGLYEQYF. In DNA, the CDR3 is TGTGCCAGCAGCAAGTCCGGGACAGGACTCTACGAGCAGTACTTC.

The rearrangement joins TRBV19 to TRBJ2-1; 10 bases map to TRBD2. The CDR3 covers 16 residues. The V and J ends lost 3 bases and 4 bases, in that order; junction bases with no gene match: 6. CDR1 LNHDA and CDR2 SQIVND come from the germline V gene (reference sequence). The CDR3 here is CASSISGGPPYNEQFF. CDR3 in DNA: TGTGCCAGTAGTATTAGCGGGGGGCCGCCTTACAATGAGCAGTTCTTC.

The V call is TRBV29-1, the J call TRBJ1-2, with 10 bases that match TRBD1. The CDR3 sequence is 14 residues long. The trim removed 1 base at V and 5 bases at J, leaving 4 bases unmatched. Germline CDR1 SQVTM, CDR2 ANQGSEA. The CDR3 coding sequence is TGCAGCGTTGAAGGGGGACAGGGGCGGTATGGCTACACCTTC. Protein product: CSVEGGQGRYGYTF.

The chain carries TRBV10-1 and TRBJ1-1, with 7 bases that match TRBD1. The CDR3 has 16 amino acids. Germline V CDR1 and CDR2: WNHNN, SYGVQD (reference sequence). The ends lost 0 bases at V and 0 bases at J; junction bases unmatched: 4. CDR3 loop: CASSESHRGLNTEAFF. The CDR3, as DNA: TGCGCCAGCAGTGAGTCCCACAGGGGCTTGAACACTGAAGCTTTCTTT.

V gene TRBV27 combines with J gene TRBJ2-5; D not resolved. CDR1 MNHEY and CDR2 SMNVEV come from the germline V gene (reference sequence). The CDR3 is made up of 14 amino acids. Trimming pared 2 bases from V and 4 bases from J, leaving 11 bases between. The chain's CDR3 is CASSLIGTRETQYF. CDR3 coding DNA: TGTGCCAGCAGTTTAATCGGTACCCGAGAGACCCAGTACTTC.

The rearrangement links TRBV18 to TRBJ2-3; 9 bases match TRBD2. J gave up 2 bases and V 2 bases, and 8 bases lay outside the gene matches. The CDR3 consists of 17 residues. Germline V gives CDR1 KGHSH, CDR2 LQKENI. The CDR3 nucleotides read TGTGCCAGCTCACCAGGGGAGCGGGGGGCGCTCACAGATACGCAGTATTTT. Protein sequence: CASSPGERGALTDTQYF.

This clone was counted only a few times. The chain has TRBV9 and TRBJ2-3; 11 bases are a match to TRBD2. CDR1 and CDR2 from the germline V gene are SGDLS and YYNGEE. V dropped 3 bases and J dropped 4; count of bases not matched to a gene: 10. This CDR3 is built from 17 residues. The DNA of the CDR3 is TGTGCCAGCAGCGACGTCCGTAGCGGGGGGGGCGCAGATACGCAGTATTTT. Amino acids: CASSDVRSGGGADTQYF.